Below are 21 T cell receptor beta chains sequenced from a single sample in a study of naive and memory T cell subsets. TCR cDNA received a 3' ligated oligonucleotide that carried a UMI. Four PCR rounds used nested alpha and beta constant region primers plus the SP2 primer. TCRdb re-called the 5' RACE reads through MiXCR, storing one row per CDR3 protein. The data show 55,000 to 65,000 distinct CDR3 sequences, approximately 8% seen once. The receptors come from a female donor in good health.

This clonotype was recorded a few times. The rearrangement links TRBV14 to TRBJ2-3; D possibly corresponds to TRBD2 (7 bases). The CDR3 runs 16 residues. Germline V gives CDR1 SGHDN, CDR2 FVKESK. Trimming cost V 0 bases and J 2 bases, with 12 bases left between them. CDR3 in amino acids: CASSQDLGGLTDTQYF. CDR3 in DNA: TGTGCCAGCAGCCAAGATTTGGGGGGGCTCACAGATACGCAGTATTTT.

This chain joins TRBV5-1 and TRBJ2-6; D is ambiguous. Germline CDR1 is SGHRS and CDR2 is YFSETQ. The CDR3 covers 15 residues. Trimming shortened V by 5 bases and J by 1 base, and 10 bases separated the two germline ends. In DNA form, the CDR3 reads TGCGCCAGCAGTGCCGCGGCTTCTGGGGCCAACGTCCTGACTTTC. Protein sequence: CASSAAASGANVLTF.

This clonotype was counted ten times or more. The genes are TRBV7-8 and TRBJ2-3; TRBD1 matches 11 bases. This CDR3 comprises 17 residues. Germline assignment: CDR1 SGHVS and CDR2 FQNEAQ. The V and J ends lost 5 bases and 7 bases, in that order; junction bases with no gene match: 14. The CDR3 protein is CASSKNPRGQGGHTQYF. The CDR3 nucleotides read TGTGCCAGCAGCAAAAACCCCCGGGGACAGGGGGGTCATACGCAGTATTTT.

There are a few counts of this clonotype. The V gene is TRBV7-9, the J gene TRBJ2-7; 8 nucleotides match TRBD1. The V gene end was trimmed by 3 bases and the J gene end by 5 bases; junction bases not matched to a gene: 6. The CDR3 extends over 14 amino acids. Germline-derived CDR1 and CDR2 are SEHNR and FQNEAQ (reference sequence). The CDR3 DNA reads TGTGCCAGCAGCTTTTTGTCACAGGGGGACGAGCAGTACTTC. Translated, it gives CASSFLSQGDEQYF.

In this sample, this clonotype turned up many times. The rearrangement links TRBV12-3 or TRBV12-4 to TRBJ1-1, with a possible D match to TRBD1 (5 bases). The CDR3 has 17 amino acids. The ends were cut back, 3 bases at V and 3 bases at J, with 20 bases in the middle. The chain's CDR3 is CASSFLGLPDPYTEAFF. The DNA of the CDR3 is TGTGCCAGCAGTTTTCTGGGACTTCCGGACCCTTACACTGAAGCTTTCTTT.

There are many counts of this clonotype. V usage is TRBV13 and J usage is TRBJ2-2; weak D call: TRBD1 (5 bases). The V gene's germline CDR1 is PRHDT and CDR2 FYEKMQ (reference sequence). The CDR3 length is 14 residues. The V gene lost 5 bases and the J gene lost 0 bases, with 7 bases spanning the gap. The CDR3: CASSPQANTGELFF. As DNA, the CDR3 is TGTGCCAGCAGCCCACAGGCGAACACCGGGGAGCTGTTTTTT.

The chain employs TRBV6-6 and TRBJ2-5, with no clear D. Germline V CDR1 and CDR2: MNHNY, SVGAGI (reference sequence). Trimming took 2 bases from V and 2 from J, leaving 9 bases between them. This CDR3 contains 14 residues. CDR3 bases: TGTGCCAGCAGTTACCTGGGCTGGCAAGAGACCCAGTACTTC. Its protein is CASSYLGWQETQYF.

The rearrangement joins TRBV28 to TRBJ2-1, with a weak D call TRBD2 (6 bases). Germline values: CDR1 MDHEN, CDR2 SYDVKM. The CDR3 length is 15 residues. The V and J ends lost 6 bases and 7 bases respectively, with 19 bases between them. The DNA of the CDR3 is TGTGCCAGCAGCCAGATGGCCGGGACTCCAAATGAGCAGTTCTTC. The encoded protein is CASSQMAGTPNEQFF.

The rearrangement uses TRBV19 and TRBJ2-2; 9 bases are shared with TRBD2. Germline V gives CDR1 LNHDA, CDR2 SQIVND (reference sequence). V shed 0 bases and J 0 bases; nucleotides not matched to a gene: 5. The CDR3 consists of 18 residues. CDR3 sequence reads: CASSIDLAGSPNTGELFF. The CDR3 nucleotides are TGTGCCAGTAGTATAGACCTAGCGGGGAGCCCGAACACCGGGGAGCTGTTTTTT.

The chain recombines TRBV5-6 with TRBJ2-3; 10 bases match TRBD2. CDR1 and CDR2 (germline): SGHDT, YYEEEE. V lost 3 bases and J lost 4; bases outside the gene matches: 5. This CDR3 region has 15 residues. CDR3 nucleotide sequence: TGTGCCAGCAGCTCTAGCGGGGGACCTTCAGATACGCAGTATTTT. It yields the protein CASSSSGGPSDTQYF.

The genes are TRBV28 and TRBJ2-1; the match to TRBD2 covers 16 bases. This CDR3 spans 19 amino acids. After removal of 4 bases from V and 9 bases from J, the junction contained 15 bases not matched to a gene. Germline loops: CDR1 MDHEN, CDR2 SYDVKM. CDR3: CASSSTGGTSGRALGEQFF. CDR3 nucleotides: TGTGCCAGCAGTTCTACTGGGGGGACTAGCGGGAGGGCCCTCGGTGAGCAGTTCTTC.

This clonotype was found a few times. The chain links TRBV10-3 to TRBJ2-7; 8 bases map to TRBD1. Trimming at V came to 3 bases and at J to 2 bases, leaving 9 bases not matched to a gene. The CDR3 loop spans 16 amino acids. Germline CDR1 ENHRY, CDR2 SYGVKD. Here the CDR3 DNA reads TGTGCCATCAGTGATAAGCCGGGACAGGTAACCTACGAGCAGTACTTC. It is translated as CAISDKPGQVTYEQYF.

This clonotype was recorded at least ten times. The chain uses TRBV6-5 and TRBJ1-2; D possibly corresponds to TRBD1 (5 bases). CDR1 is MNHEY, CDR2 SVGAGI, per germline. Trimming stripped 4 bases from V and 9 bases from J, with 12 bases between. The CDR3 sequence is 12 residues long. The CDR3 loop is CASSFQGHRYTF. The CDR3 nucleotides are TGTGCCAGCAGTTTTCAAGGACATCGCTACACCTTC.

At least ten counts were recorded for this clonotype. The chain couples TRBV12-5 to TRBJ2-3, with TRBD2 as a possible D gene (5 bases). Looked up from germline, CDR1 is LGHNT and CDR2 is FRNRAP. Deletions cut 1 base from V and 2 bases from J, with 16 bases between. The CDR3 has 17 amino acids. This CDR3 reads CASGLGNSEPDTDTQYF. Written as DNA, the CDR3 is TGTGCTAGTGGTTTGGGAAATAGCGAGCCCGACACAGATACGCAGTATTTT.

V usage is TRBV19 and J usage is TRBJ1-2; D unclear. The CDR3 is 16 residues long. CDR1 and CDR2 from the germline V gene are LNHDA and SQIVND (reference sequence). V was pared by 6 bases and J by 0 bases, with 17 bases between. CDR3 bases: TGTGCCAGTAGAGACGGAACTATTCGCGCTAACTATGGCTACACCTTC. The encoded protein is CASRDGTIRANYGYTF.

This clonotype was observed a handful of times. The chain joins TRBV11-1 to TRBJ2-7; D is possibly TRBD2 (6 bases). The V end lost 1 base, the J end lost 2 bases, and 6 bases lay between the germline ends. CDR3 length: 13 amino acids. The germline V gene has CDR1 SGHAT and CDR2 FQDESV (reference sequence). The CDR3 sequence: CASSLGRAYEQYF. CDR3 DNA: TGTGCCAGCAGCTTAGGGAGGGCCTACGAGCAGTACTTC.

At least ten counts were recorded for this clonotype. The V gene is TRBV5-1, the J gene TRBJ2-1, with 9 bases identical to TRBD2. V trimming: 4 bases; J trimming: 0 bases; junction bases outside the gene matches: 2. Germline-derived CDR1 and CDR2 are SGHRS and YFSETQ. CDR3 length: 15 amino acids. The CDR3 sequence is CASSPTSGSYNEQFF. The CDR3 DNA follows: TGCGCCAGCAGCCCGACTAGCGGCTCCTACAATGAGCAGTTCTTC.

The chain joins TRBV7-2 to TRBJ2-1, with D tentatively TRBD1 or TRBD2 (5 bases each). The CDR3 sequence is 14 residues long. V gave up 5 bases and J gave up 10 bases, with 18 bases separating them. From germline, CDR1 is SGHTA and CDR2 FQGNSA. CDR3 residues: CASSPPGLRGEQFF. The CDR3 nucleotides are TGTGCCAGCAGCCCCCCGGGCCTCCGGGGCGAGCAGTTCTTC. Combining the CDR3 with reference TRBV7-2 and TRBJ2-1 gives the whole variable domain GAGVSQSPSNKVTEKGKDVELRCDPISGHTALYWYRQSLGQGLEFLIYFQGNSAPDKSGLPSDRFSAERTGGSVSTLTIQRTQQEDSAVYLCASSPPGLRGEQFFGPGTRLTVL.

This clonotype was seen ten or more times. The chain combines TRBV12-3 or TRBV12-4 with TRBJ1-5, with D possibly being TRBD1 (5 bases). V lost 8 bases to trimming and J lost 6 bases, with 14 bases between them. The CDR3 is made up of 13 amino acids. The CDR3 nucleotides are TGTGCCAGCTCGTCGGGGGGTTCTCAGCCCCAGCATTTT. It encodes CASSSGGSQPQHF.

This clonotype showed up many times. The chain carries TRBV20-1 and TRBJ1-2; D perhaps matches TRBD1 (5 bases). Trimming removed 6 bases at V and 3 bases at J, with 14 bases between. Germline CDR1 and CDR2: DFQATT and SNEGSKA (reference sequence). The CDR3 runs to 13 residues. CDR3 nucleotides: TGCAGTGCAACCCACGACAGCCACTATGGCTACACCTTC. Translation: CSATHDSHYGYTF.

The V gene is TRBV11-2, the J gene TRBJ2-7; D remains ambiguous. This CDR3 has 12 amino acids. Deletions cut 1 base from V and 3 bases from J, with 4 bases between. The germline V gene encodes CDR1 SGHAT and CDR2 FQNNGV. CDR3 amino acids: CASSLVVYEQYF. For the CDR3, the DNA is TGTGCCAGCAGCTTAGTAGTCTACGAGCAGTACTTC.